This T cell receptor (beta chain) emerged from a study of blood T cells in healthy people across ages. It was with a sample-barcoded 5' primer and a J-beta primer mix that a second PCR of roughly 7 to 12 cycles was run. TCRdb ran MiXCR on the 5' RACE reads and lists one entry per CDR3 protein. Among around 1,000,000 distinct CDR3 sequences listed, about 23% were seen once. CDR1 and CDR2 (germline): MNHNS, SASEGT. The ends were cut back, 3 bases at V and 1 base at J, with 9 bases in the middle. This CDR3 region has 14 residues. A further study also used this sample, focusing on T cells of mothers and their children.

J is TRBJ1-1 and V is TRBV6-1; D gene unclear. Sequenced material: blood. The sequence was obtained from a girl aged 2-9 years in good health. The CDR3 region is CASSDRTGNTEAFF. Written as DNA, the CDR3 is TGTGCCAGCAGTGATCGGACGGGGAACACTGAAGCTTTCTTT.